Presented here are 5 T cell receptor beta chains from one specimen sequenced in a study of human T cells and chemical hapten exposure (dated by TCRdb to the early 2020s). The time point label here, explained by the study, means: patch test 3, about 24 weeks after DPC sensitization. In the paper's terms, the treatment or condition label means: therapeutic diphenylcyclopropenone sensitization with weekly scalp DPC. Library preparation used RACE. Instrument used: NextSeq 500. Through fastp at Q25 and MiXCR, TCRdb rebuilt clones from the public reads, retaining in-frame beta chains. For every CDR3 protein sequence, its rows merge into one entry that carries the most common genes and DNA. The sample records fewer than 200,000 distinct CDR3 sequences, roughly 25% of which are singletons. Clones ranked in the top ten supply 2.1% of the sample. The material sequenced was whole blood, taken in connection with sensitization to the hapten diphenylcyclopropenone (DPC). The receptors derive from a woman under 30 with alopecia areata. Some clones in this sample may be carry-over from other donors' samples.

The chain couples TRBV5-1 to TRBJ2-6; D remains unclear. Germline V CDR1 and CDR2: SGHRS, YFSETQ. V lost 0 bases to trimming and J lost 0 bases, with 10 bases between them. The CDR3 runs 17 residues. CDR3 sequence reads: CASSLAGSNSGANVLTF. The CDR3 region has the DNA TGCGCCAGCAGCTTGGCCGGAAGTAACTCTGGGGCCAACGTCCTGACTTTC.

There are a few counts of this clonotype. CDR3 in amino acids: CASSLDRDFAFGAFF. CDR3 nucleotide sequence: TGCGCCAGCAGCTTGGACAGGGACTTTGCGTTCGGAGCTTTCTTT. The J gene is TRBJ1-1, the V gene TRBV5-1; tentative D call: TRBD1 (6 bases). Germline CDR1 and CDR2: SGHRS and YFSETQ. V was cut by 0 bases and J by 10 bases, with 19 bases left in between. CDR3 length: 15 amino acids.

This clonotype was picked up a small number of times. A read error may account for a junction end that differs from germline. The rearrangement links TRBV4-3 to TRBJ1-1; D is possibly TRBD1 (5 bases). CDR1 and CDR2 (germline): LGHNA, YSLEER. The CDR3 runs 14 residues. The CDR3, as DNA: TGTGCCAGCAGCCAAGGCCCGGACGGGGGTGAAGCTTTCTTT. Its translation is CASSQGPDGGEAFF.

V gene TRBV14 combines with J gene TRBJ2-2; D possibly corresponds to TRBD2 (5 bases). Germline CDR1 and CDR2: SGHDN and FVKESK. The CDR3 length is 17 residues. Trimming took 0 bases from V and 6 from J, leaving 17 bases between them. The CDR3 nucleotides read TGTGCCAGCAGCCAAGAAGGGAGACGGCGGTTCTCCGGGGAGCTGTTTTTT. Translation gives CASSQEGRRRFSGELFF. Drawing the rest from reference TRBV14 and TRBJ2-2, the complete variable domain is EAGVTQFPSHSVIEKGQTVTLRCDPISGHDNLYWYRRVMGKEIKFLLHFVKESKQDESGMPNNRFLAERTGGTYSTLKVQPAELEDSGVYFCASSQEGRRRFSGELFFGEGSRLTVL.

The chain links TRBV20-1 to TRBJ1-3; D perhaps matches TRBD1 (5 bases). Germline V gene sequence: CDR1 DFQATT, CDR2 SNEGSKA (reference sequence). CDR3 length: 14 residues. The V gene lost 6 bases and the J gene lost 0 bases, with 12 bases spanning the gap. The CDR3 protein is CSAPDRSSGNTIYF. DNA for the CDR3: TGCAGTGCACCCGACAGAAGCTCTGGAAACACCATATATTTT.